This T cell receptor beta chain was captured by sequencing in a study of cytomegalovirus exposure and HLA in healthy donors. For the study at large: A data release that came early held 75 million to 85 million unique TCRs from HLA-typed donors. Among about 380 genotyped donors, about 85% fell in the Caucasian-associated ancestry cluster. General observations from the study: Most TCRs appeared rarely, but some public TCRs recurred in many donors. A later analysis revealed that TCR association rates differed between HLA loci, peaking at DRB1 and bottoming out at HLA-C.

About this clone: Its specificity is not known.

The PCR employed 60 Vbeta primers together with 13 Jbeta primers. Clones were sequenced by immunoSEQ multiplex PCR, and TCRdb holds only the in-frame ones, with some missing. The data show 160,000 or so clones, with approximately 80% seen just once and 6.5% to 7.5% held by the top ten. The junction had 3 bases not matched to a gene; V was cut back by 3 bases and J by 0 bases. Germline CDR1 and CDR2: SGDLS and YYNGEE. There are 16 residues in the CDR3. The sequenced material came from PBMCs. This chain uses TRBV9 with TRBJ2-1, with 10 bases identical to TRBD2. The clonotype was recovered from a woman aged 50 to 60 in good health and CMV-seropositive. This chain's CDR3 is CASSDLAGGSYNEQFF. The DNA for the CDR3 is TGTGCCAGCAGCGACTTAGCGGGGGGCTCCTACAATGAGCAGTTCTTC.